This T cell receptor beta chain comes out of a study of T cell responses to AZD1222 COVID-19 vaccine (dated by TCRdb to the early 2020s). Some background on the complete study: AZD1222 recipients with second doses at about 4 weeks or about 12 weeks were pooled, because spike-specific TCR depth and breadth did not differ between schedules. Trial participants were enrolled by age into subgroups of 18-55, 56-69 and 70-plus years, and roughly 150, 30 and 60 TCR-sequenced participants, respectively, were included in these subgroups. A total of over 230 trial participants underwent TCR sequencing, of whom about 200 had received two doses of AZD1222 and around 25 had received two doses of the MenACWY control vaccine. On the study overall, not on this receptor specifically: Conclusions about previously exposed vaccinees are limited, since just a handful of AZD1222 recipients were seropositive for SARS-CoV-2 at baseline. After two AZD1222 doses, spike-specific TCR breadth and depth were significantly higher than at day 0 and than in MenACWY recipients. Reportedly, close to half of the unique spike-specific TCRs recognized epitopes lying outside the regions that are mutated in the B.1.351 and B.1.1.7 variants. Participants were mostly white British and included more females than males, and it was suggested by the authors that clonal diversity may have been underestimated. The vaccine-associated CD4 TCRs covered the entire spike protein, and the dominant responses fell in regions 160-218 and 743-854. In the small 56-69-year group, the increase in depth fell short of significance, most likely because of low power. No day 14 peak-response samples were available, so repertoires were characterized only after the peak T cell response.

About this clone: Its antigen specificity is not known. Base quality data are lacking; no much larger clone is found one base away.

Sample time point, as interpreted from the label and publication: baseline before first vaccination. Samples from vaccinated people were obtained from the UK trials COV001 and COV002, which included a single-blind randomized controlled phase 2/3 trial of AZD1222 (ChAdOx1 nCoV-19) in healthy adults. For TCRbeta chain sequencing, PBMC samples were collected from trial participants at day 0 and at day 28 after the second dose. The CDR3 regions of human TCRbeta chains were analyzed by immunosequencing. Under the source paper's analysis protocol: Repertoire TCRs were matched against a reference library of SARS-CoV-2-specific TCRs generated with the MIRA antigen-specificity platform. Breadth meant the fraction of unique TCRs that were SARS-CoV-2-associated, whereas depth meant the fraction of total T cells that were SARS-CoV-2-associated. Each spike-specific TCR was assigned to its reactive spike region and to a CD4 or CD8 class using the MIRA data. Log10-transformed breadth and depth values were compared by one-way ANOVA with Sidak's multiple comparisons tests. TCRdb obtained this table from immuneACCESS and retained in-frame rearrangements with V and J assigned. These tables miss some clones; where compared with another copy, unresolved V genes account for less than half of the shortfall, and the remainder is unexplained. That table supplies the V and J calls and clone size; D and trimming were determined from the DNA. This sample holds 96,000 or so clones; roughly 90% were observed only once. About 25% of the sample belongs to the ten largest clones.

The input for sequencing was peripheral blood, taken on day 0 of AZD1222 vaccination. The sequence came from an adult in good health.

CDR3 sequence: CASSPTGTGNTIYF. The nucleotide sequence is given as TGTGCCAGCAGCCCGACAGGGACTGGAAACACCATATATTTT. This sequence uses TRBV7-2 and TRBJ1-3; TRBD1 fits 7 bases in the junction. From the cysteine through the phenylalanine, the CDR3 covers 14 amino acids. Left in the record is the CDR3 DNA by itself, 42 bases read in frame from the first base. CDR1 is given as SGHTA and CDR2 as FQGNSA, both from the germline V gene. V and J are trimmed by 5 bases and 2 bases, and the gene matches miss 3 bases of the junction.